The clone carrying this T cell receptor beta chain was seen ten or more times. No antigen is known for it. The V and J ends lost 6 bases and 7 bases respectively, with 16 bases between them. The germline V gene encodes CDR1 MNHEY and CDR2 SMNVEV (reference sequence). The CDR3 is 15 amino acids. The record originates from a study of response to subunit inactivated influenza vaccine. Study findings and constraints: It was the authors' suggestion that each seasonal influenza vaccination recruits few new T cells.

In TCRdb, the RT-PCR reads were re-called with MiXCR into one record per CDR3 protein. The top ten clones hold roughly 33% of a sample with around 170,000 distinct CDR3 sequences, around 10% of them seen once. The sample here was CD8+ T cells sorted from PBMCs, taken less than 30 months after vaccination. This clonotype was sampled from a man in his fifties or sixties who received an inactivated influenza vaccine. The chain uses TRBV27 and TRBJ1-6; D possibly corresponds to TRBD1 (5 bases). CDR3 nucleotides: TGTGCCAGCAGGTACGCGGGGGACTCAAATTCACCCCTCCACTTT. This encodes CASRYAGDSNSPLHF.